What follows describes a single T cell receptor beta chain. Germline lookup yields CDR1 SGHTA and CDR2 FQGNSA. The CDR3 is 13 amino acids. With 0 bases removed from V and 2 bases from J, the gap between germline ends came to 5 bases. This sample is part of a study of blood T cell repertoires in COVID-19. Background on the study: The origin of the acute and convalescent COVID-19 samples was the United States, Italy and Spain. PBMCs, B-cell-depleted T cells, or T cells provided the cDNA or gDNA that made up the material.

Original data processing: Amplified reference gene primers provided the basis for estimating nucleated cell counts. Measured with immunoSEQ multiplex PCR; TCRdb has only the in-frame clones, and not every one. V and J calls and clone size come straight from that table; D and trimming were deduced from the DNA. The data contain about 89,000 clones, more than 70% of them singletons. The sequencing input was peripheral blood. This chain connects TRBV7-2 to TRBJ2-7; unclear D gene. The origin of this receptor is a woman aged 80 or over with acute or convalescent COVID-19. CDR3 coding DNA: TGTGCCAGCAGCTTAGCGGCCACCTACGAGCAGTACTTC. Its protein product is CASSLAATYEQYF.